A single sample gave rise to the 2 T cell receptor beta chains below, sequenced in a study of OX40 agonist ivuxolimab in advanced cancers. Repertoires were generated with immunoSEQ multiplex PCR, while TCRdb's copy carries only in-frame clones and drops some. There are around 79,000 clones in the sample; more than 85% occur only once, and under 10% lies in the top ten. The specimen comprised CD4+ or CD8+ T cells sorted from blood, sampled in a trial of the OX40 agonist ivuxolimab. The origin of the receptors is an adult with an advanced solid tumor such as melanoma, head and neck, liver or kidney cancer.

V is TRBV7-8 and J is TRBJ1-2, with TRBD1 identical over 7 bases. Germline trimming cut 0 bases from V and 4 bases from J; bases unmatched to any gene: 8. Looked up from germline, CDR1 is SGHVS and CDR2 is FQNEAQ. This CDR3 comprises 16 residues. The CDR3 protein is CASSLARAGGTYGYTF. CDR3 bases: TGTGCCAGCAGCTTAGCCCGAGCAGGGGGGACCTATGGCTACACCTTC. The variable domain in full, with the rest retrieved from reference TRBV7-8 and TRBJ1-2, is GAGVSQSPRYKVAKRGQDVALRCDPISGHVSLFWYQQALGQGPEFLTYFQNEAQLDKSGLPSDRFFAERPEGSVSTLKIQRTQQEDSAVYLCASSLARAGGTYGYTFGSGTRLTVV.

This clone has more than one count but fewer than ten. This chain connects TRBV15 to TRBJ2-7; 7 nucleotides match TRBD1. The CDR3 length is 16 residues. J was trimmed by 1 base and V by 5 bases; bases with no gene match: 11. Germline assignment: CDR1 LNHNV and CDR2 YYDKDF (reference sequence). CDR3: CATSSYPDRLSYEQYF. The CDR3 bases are TGTGCCACCAGCTCCTACCCGGACAGGCTATCCTACGAGCAGTACTTC.